Below are 13 T cell receptor beta chains sequenced from a single sample in a study of OX40 agonist ivuxolimab in advanced cancers. The data were produced by immunoSEQ multiplex PCR, yet TCRdb's version contains in-frame clones alone and is incomplete. In the table there are fewer than 45,000 clones, around three quarters of which are singletons. Sample: CD4+ or CD8+ T cells sorted from blood, taken in a trial of the OX40 agonist ivuxolimab. The source is an adult with an advanced solid tumor such as melanoma, head and neck, liver or kidney cancer.

The chain is built from TRBV5-1 and TRBJ1-2; D may be TRBD1 (5 bases). V was clipped by 4 bases and J by 8 bases, with 15 bases between them. The germline CDR1 and CDR2 sequences are SGHRS and YFSETQ. This CDR3 comprises 13 residues. CDR3 protein: CASSDTPGYGYTF. CDR3 DNA sequence: TGCGCCAGCAGCGATACACCAGGGTACGGCTACACCTTC.

The V gene is TRBV5-8, the J gene TRBJ2-2; D tentatively fits TRBD1 or TRBD2 (6 bases each). CDR3 length: 17 amino acids. V lost 4 bases and J 3 bases, leaving 19 bases between the germline ends. Germline values: CDR1 SGHTS, CDR2 YDEGEE. The CDR3 here is CASSPRRGVGDTGELFF. The CDR3, as DNA: TGTGCCAGCAGCCCCCGAAGGGGGGTTGGTGACACCGGGGAGCTGTTTTTT.

Regarding this clone: The sample carries other DNA sequences with the same CDR3. The V call is TRBV2, the J call TRBJ1-5, with D hard to call. With 4 bases removed from V and 3 bases from J, the gap between germline ends came to 7 bases. Germline assignment: CDR1 SNHLY and CDR2 FYNNEI. The CDR3 contains 13 residues. Written as DNA, the CDR3 is TGTGCCAGCAGTGGAGACAACAATCAGCCCCAGCATTTT. It encodes CASSGDNNQPQHF.

The chain couples TRBV6-1 to TRBJ1-5; TRBD1 aligns across 8 bases. Germline CDR1 and CDR2: MNHNS and SASEGT. V lost 3 bases to trimming and J lost 6 bases; unmatched junction nucleotides: 10. This CDR3 comprises 16 residues. The CDR3 DNA is TGTGCCAGCAGTGAGGGCAGGGGGCAGTCAGGTCAGCCCCAGCATTTT. Protein: CASSEGRGQSGQPQHF.

The gene calls are TRBV5-6 and TRBJ1-2; 7 bases match TRBD1. The germline V gene has CDR1 SGHDT and CDR2 YYEEEE. V shed 1 base and J 3 bases; nucleotides not matched to a gene: 15. The CDR3 sequence is 18 residues long. This CDR3 is CASSLPTGVWQSDYGYTF. The CDR3 nucleotides are TGTGCCAGCAGCTTGCCCACAGGGGTTTGGCAGAGTGACTATGGCTACACCTTC. Variable domain in full (rest from reference TRBV5-6 and TRBJ1-2): DAGVTQSPTHLIKTRGQQVTLRCSPKSGHDTVSWYQQALGQGPQFIFQYYEEEERQRGNFPDRFSGHQFPNYSSELNVNALLLGDSALYLCASSLPTGVWQSDYGYTFGSGTRLTVV.

The V gene is TRBV5-1, the J gene TRBJ2-1; D call uncertain. Trimming took 7 bases from V and 5 from J, leaving 19 bases between them. CDR3 size: 15 residues. Germline CDR1 SGHRS, CDR2 YFSETQ. The CDR3 DNA reads as TGCGCCAGCGCCTTACGACTTCTAGATAACAATGAGCAGTTCTTC. Its protein is CASALRLLDNNEQFF.

This chain connects TRBV30 to TRBJ2-1; the D gene is possibly TRBD1 (6 bases). Deletions cut 2 bases from V and 8 bases from J, with 13 bases between. The CDR3 is made up of 13 amino acids. In germline, CDR1 is GTSNPN, CDR2 SVGIG (reference sequence). DNA for the CDR3: TGTGCCTGGAGTATTCACAGGGCCCATGAGCAGTTCTTC. Residues: CAWSIHRAHEQFF.

V gene TRBV5-1 combines with J gene TRBJ1-1, with D unresolved. This CDR3 is 14 amino acids long. Trimming took 5 bases from V and 6 from J, leaving 17 bases between them. The germline CDR1 and CDR2 sequences are SGHRS and YFSETQ. The CDR3 region has the DNA TGCGCCAGCAGGAGGACCGGTGGTAATCCTGAAGCTTTCTTT. Its translation: CASRRTGGNPEAFF.

This clone has just a few counts. The J gene is TRBJ1-6, the V gene TRBV28, with 7 bases identical to TRBD1. With 7 bases clipped from V and 5 bases from J, the junction kept 8 bases outside the gene matches. Germline V gives CDR1 MDHEN, CDR2 SYDVKM. The CDR3 is 15 amino acids. CDR3 sequence reads: CASTRQGKNNSPLHF. CDR3 coding DNA: TGTGCCAGCACGAGACAGGGAAAAAATAATTCACCCCTCCACTTT.

The chain employs TRBV20-1 and TRBJ1-2; D uncertain. The CDR3 runs to 11 residues. CDR1 and CDR2 from the germline V gene are DFQATT and SNEGSKA (reference sequence). V was pared by 4 bases and J by 6 bases, with 9 bases between. The CDR3 DNA reads as TGCAGTGCTATCCCACAGAATGGCTACACCTTC. Its translation: CSAIPQNGYTF.

V and J are TRBV4-2 and TRBJ1-3; no firm D call. There are 15 residues in the CDR3. V was clipped by 2 bases and J by 3 bases, with 11 bases between them. Germline CDR1 reads LGHNA; CDR2 reads YNFKEQ. The CDR3 DNA reads TGTGCCAGCAGCCAATATCCGGGAATTGGAAACACCATATATTTT. Translated: CASSQYPGIGNTIYF.

The chain links TRBV5-1 to TRBJ1-2; 8 bases are a match to TRBD1. V shed 3 bases and J 6 bases; nucleotides not matched to a gene: 4. Germline V gene data show CDR1 as SGHRS and CDR2 as YFSETQ. The CDR3 has 13 amino acids. CDR3 in amino acids: CASSSGTGNGYTF. CDR3 DNA sequence: TGCGCCAGCAGCTCCGGGACAGGAAATGGCTACACCTTC.

The CDR3 region is CSVATVLDEAFF. The CDR3 coding sequence is TGCAGCGTGGCTACTGTTCTCGATGAAGCTTTCTTT. V and J are TRBV29-1 and TRBJ1-1, with no clear D. Germline values: CDR1 SQVTM, CDR2 ANQGSEA. CDR3 length equals 12 residues. V was pared by 6 bases and J by 7 bases, with 15 bases between.